A selection of T cell receptor beta chains follows, all from one sample in a study of blood T cell repertoires in COVID-19. The assay was immunoSEQ multiplex PCR, and TCRdb's table has in-frame clones only and misses some. Of fewer than 500,000 clones in the sample, around 90% were seen once. Sequencing was carried out using PBMCs or T cells enriched from blood (not recorded which). The receptors originated from a woman under 30 who had recovered from COVID-19. The CDR3 runs from the conserved cysteine through the conserved F or W. D genes are given only for firm matches. Clone size appears in some rows only: once, few, many, or a class for an expanded clone.

V	D	size	J	CDR3	DNA
TRBV30	NA	NA	TRBJ2-2	CAWSTGEAGELFF	TGTGCCTGGAGTACAGGGGAGGCCGGGGAGCTGTTTTTT
TRBV11-1	NA	NA	TRBJ2-7	CASSHPDSRAPYEQYF	TGTGCCAGCAGCCATCCCGATTCCAGGGCTCCCTACGAGCAGTACTTC
TRBV2	NA	NA	TRBJ2-6	CASNPFSGANVLTF	TGTGCCAGCAATCCCTTCTCTGGGGCCAACGTCCTGACTTTC
TRBV7-9	NA	NA	TRBJ2-7	CASSLGFGVNEQYF	TGTGCCAGCAGCTTAGGTTTCGGGGTGAACGAGCAGTACTTC
TRBV5-1	NA	NA	TRBJ2-1	CASSVDEVPRGGNEQFF	TGCGCCAGCAGCGTGGATGAGGTTCCAAGGGGTGGCAATGAGCAGTTCTTC
TRBV4-1	NA	NA	TRBJ1-6	CASSQGTAGASPLHF	TGCGCCAGCAGCCAAGGGACAGCCGGAGCTTCGCCCCTCCACTTT
TRBV6-1	NA	NA	TRBJ2-2	CASSEGRALKLFF	TGTGCCAGCAGTGAAGGGCGGGCCTTGAAGCTGTTTTTT
TRBV29-1	TRBD1	NA	TRBJ2-7	CSAGTVLEQYF	TGCAGCGCCGGGACAGTGCTCGAGCAGTACTTC
TRBV6-5	TRBD1	NA	TRBJ1-5	CASRSTGGVNQPQHF	TGTGCCAGCAGATCTACAGGGGGTGTAAATCAGCCCCAGCATTTT
TRBV11-2	NA	NA	TRBJ1-1	CASSFTGEKAFF	TGTGCCAGCAGCTTCACGGGAGAGAAAGCTTTCTTT
TRBV19	TRBD1	NA	TRBJ2-5	CASSWDRGETQYF	TGTGCCAGTTCGTGGGACAGGGGGGAGACCCAGTACTTC
TRBV7-9	TRBD1	once	TRBJ1-2	CASSLDRGLEYGYTF	TGTGCCAGCAGCTTAGACAGGGGGCTTGAATATGGCTACACCTTC
TRBV30	TRBD1	NA	TRBJ1-1	CAWCSRQGALNTEAFF	TGTGCCTGGTGCTCACGGCAGGGGGCTCTGAACACTGAAGCTTTCTTT
TRBV7-9	TRBD1	NA	TRBJ2-4	CASSLSTGGGKNIQYF	TGTGCCAGCAGCTTATCGACAGGGGGCGGGAAGAACATTCAGTACTTC
TRBV28	TRBD1	NA	TRBJ1-1	CASSSDRALNEAFF	TGTGCCAGCAGCTCCGACAGGGCCCTTAATGAAGCTTTCTTT
TRBV30	NA	NA	TRBJ2-5	CAWSVWANQETQYF	TGTGCCTGGAGTGTATGGGCAAACCAAGAGACCCAGTACTTC
TRBV5-1	TRBD1	NA	TRBJ2-1	CASSWGIGTGYNEQFF	TGCGCCAGCAGCTGGGGGATCGGGACAGGTTACAATGAGCAGTTCTTC
TRBV6-5	NA	once	TRBJ1-6	CASSYSDEGNSPLHF	TGTGCCAGCAGTTACTCGGACGAGGGTAATTCACCCCTCCACTTT
TRBV30	TRBD1	NA	TRBJ1-2	CAWSNPDRVYGYTF	TGTGCCTGGAGTAACCCCGACAGGGTCTATGGCTACACCTTC
TRBV30	NA	NA	TRBJ2-4	CAWSVWGRENIQYF	TGTGCCTGGAGTGTCTGGGGGCGGGAAAACATTCAGTACTTC
TRBV25-1	NA	NA	TRBJ1-1	CASGTPINEAFF	TGTGCCAGTGGGACACCAATAAATGAAGCTTTCTTT
TRBV5-1	NA	NA	TRBJ2-7	CASSLGVTRGYYEQYF	TGCGCCAGCAGCTTGGGGGTGACCCGAGGTTACTACGAGCAGTACTTC
TRBV28	NA	NA	TRBJ1-2	CASSPLYNYGYTF	TGTGCCAGCAGTCCCCTATATAACTATGGCTACACCTTC
TRBV19	TRBD1	NA	TRBJ2-7	CASSMGLDRVYEQYF	TGTGCCAGTAGTATGGGGCTAGACAGGGTCTACGAGCAGTACTTC
TRBV5-1	TRBD2	once	TRBJ2-1	CASRSPGGGPGSYNEQFF	TGCGCCAGCAGATCCCCCGGGGGGGGGCCTGGGTCCTACAATGAGCAGTTCTTC
TRBV5-1	NA	NA	TRBJ2-1	CASKFPGGGPSSYNEQFF	TGCGCCAGCAAATTCCCTGGGGGGGGGCCGAGCTCCTACAATGAGCAGTTCTTC
TRBV27	TRBD2	NA	TRBJ2-5	CASSPISLARETQYF	TGTGCCAGCAGTCCAATCTCACTAGCGAGGGAGACCCAGTACTTC
TRBV19	TRBD1	once	TRBJ1-1	CASSPHTGTGKNTEAFF	TGTGCCAGTAGTCCTCATACCGGGACAGGGAAGAACACTGAAGCTTTCTTT
TRBV7-9	NA	NA	TRBJ1-3	CASSRGGESGNTIYF	TGTGCCAGCAGCCGAGGCGGGGAAAGTGGAAACACCATATATTTT
TRBV19	NA	NA	TRBJ2-5	CASSTSLQETQYF	TGTGCCAGTAGTACCTCCCTCCAAGAGACCCAGTACTTC
TRBV27	TRBD2	NA	TRBJ2-5	CASTQGTSRETQYF	TGTGCCAGCACCCAAGGGACTAGCCGGGAGACCCAGTACTTC
TRBV7-8	NA	NA	TRBJ1-2	CASSLLRDTFNYGYTF	TGTGCCAGCAGCTTACTTCGGGACACCTTTAACTATGGCTACACCTTC
TRBV12-5	TRBD1	NA	TRBJ1-1	CASGPDRGQTEAFF	TGTGCTAGTGGTCCCGACAGGGGACAAACTGAAGCTTTCTTT
TRBV18	NA	NA	TRBJ1-2	CASSPGRLVLINGYTF	TGTGCCAGCTCACCGGGCAGGCTGGTGCTTATCAATGGCTACACCTTC
TRBV7-8	NA	NA	TRBJ2-5	CASSLLLGGLGQETQYF	TGTGCCAGCAGCCTACTACTCGGGGGGCTGGGACAAGAGACCCAGTACTTC
TRBV3-1/TRBV3-2	NA	few	TRBJ1-3	CASSQIGGNTIYF	TGTGCCAGCAGCCAAATCGGTGGAAACACCATATATTTT
TRBV25-1	NA	NA	TRBJ2-1	CASSDLTGPEQFF	TGTGCCAGCAGTGATCTGACAGGTCCCGAGCAGTTCTTC
TRBV6-2/TRBV6-3	NA	NA	TRBJ2-5	CASSYLLAQETQYF	TGTGCCAGCAGTTACTTACTAGCTCAAGAGACCCAGTACTTC
TRBV5-1	NA	NA	TRBJ2-7	CASSFAGPLSYEQYF	TGCGCCAGCAGCTTCGCAGGGCCCCTCTCCTACGAGCAGTACTTC
TRBV28	TRBD1	NA	TRBJ1-5	CASRLGQRPTFNQPQHF	TGTGCCAGTCGACTGGGACAGCGGCCGACCTTCAATCAGCCCCAGCATTTT
TRBV5-5	NA	NA	TRBJ1-1	CASSLWGLEGTKTEAFF	TGTGCCAGCAGCTTGTGGGGGTTGGAGGGGACGAAAACTGAAGCTTTCTTT
TRBV2	NA	NA	TRBJ1-1	CASSEEGAEAFF	TGTGCCAGCAGTGAAGAGGGGGCTGAAGCTTTCTTT
TRBV7-2	TRBD2	NA	TRBJ2-7	CASSLGGGAYEQYF	TGTGCCAGCAGCTTAGGTGGGGGGGCCTACGAGCAGTACTTC
TRBV28	NA	NA	TRBJ1-5	CASSSGHQPQHF	TGTGCCAGCAGTTCCGGTCATCAGCCCCAGCATTTT
TRBV9	TRBD1	NA	TRBJ1-1	CASSAPQGAGTEAFF	TGTGCCAGCAGCGCACCCCAGGGGGCCGGAACTGAAGCTTTCTTT
TRBV7-2	TRBD2	NA	TRBJ2-2	CASSPRRGANTGELFF	TGTGCCAGCAGCCCTCGGCGGGGGGCGAACACCGGGGAGCTGTTTTTT
TRBV5-6	NA	NA	TRBJ1-2	CASSQRGGYGYTF	TGTGCCAGCAGTCAACGGGGGGGATATGGCTACACCTTC
TRBV27	TRBD1	NA	TRBJ2-2	CASSLTGGGELFF	TGTGCCAGCAGTTTGACAGGGGGCGGGGAGCTGTTTTTT
TRBV6-1	TRBD2	once	TRBJ2-5	CASSDPGGPARETQYF	TGTGCCAGCAGTGACCCGGGGGGGCCGGCTCGGGAGACCCAGTACTTC
TRBV5-6	NA	NA	TRBJ1-1	CASSGWGRRDTEAFF	TGTGCCAGCTCAGGGTGGGGGCGACGGGACACTGAAGCTTTCTTT
TRBV4-1	NA	NA	TRBJ1-5	CASSQSPVGNQPQHF	TGCGCCAGCAGCCAATCCCCCGTTGGCAATCAGCCCCAGCATTTT
TRBV25-1	TRBD1	NA	TRBJ1-3	CASRRGGDSGNTIYF	TGTGCCAGCAGGAGAGGGGGCGACTCTGGAAACACCATATATTTT
TRBV2	NA	NA	TRBJ1-1	CASSDGGLRAMNTEAFF	TGTGCCAGCAGTGACGGGGGTTTGAGGGCGATGAACACTGAAGCTTTCTTT
TRBV3-1/TRBV3-2	NA	few	TRBJ2-7	CASSRESSYEQYF	TGTGCCAGCAGCCGGGAGAGCTCCTACGAGCAGTACTTC
TRBV5-4	NA	NA	TRBJ1-3	CASSSTTGPSGNTIYF	TGTGCCAGCAGCTCAACAACAGGTCCCTCTGGAAACACCATATATTTT
TRBV9	NA	few	TRBJ2-7	CASSAWQYF	TGTGCCAGCAGCGCGTGGCAGTACTTC
TRBV5-1	NA	NA	TRBJ1-1	CASSLQEGVNTEAFF	TGCGCCAGCAGCTTGCAAGAGGGTGTGAACACTGAAGCTTTCTTT